Following are 11 T cell receptor beta chains from one sample sequenced in a study of blood T cell repertoires in COVID-19. Sequenced by immunoSEQ multiplex PCR; TCRdb stores in-frame clones only, minus some. The sample has under 250,000 clones; approximately 86% are singletons. Material for sequencing was peripheral blood. These receptors were obtained from a woman in her 70s with active or convalescent COVID-19.

The chain uses TRBV2 and TRBJ1-5, with TRBD1 matching 7 bases. V lost 5 bases and J lost 1; bases outside the gene matches: 5. CDR3 length equals 15 residues. Germline assignment: CDR1 SNHLY and CDR2 FYNNEI. Here the CDR3 DNA reads TGTGCCAGCAGTTTAGGGACAGCCAGCAATCAGCCCCAGCATTTT. It encodes CASSLGTASNQPQHF.

The V gene is TRBV6-5, the J gene TRBJ1-2, with TRBD1 as a possible D gene (5 bases). The germline CDR1 and CDR2 sequences are MNHEY and SVGAGI. Trimming took 7 bases from V and 3 from J, leaving 15 bases between them. The CDR3 is 14 residues long. CDR3 in DNA: TGTGCCAGCAAAACCCCGGGGGGTTACTATGGCTACACCTTC. Translating gives CASKTPGGYYGYTF.

The V gene is TRBV11-3, the J gene TRBJ2-7, with unresolved D. V lost 2 bases and J lost 0, with 8 bases in between. The CDR3 runs 14 residues. The V gene's germline CDR1 is SGHNT and CDR2 YENEEA. As DNA, the CDR3 is TGTGCCAGCAGCTTAAATCAGGTCTCCTACGAGCAGTACTTC. Translating gives CASSLNQVSYEQYF.

This clone was seen only once. The chain links TRBV2 to TRBJ1-2, with 8 bases fitting TRBD1. Looked up from germline, CDR1 is SNHLY and CDR2 is FYNNEI. The CDR3 has 13 amino acids. With V trimmed by 10 bases and J by 6 bases, 10 bases remained unmatched. The CDR3 is CATAGGAIHGYTF. DNA for the CDR3: TGTGCCACCGCAGGGGGCGCGATCCATGGCTACACCTTC. The full variable domain, rest sourced from reference TRBV2 and TRBJ1-2, is EPEVTQTPSHQVTQMGQEVILRCVPISNHLYFYWYRQILGQKVEFLVSFYNNEISEKSEIFDDQFSVERPDGSNFTLKIRSTKLEDSAMYFCATAGGAIHGYTFGSGTRLTVV.

CDR3 in DNA: TGTGCCAGTAGTATAGGGGCAGTATACGATCAGCCCCAGCATTTT. Amino acids: CASSIGAVYDQPQHF. V gene TRBV19 combines with J gene TRBJ1-5; unclear D gene. Trimming pared 1 base from V and 5 bases from J, leaving 12 bases between. Germline assignment: CDR1 LNHDA and CDR2 SQIVND (reference sequence). The CDR3 has 15 residues.

The chain is built from TRBV4-1 and TRBJ2-7; 8 nucleotides agree with TRBD1. CDR3 size: 18 residues. From germline, CDR1 is MGHRA and CDR2 YSYEKL. The V segment lost 6 bases and the J segment 7 bases; nucleotides outside the gene matches: 23. CDR3 amino acids: CASSPLRDRKGGWGEQYF. In nucleotides, the CDR3 is TGCGCCAGCAGTCCTCTCCGGGACAGGAAGGGGGGTTGGGGTGAGCAGTACTTC.

This clone appeared a single time. The chain joins TRBV7-2 to TRBJ1-2; a weak D match, TRBD1 (6 bases). CDR3 length: 13 amino acids. Germline-derived CDR1 and CDR2 are SGHTA and FQGNSA. V was pared by 6 bases and J by 4 bases, with 12 bases between. Written as DNA, the CDR3 is TGTGCCAGCAGACCGGACAGATTCTATGGCTACACCTTC. It yields the protein CASRPDRFYGYTF.

The V gene is TRBV15, the J gene TRBJ2-7; D uncertain. The V end lost 3 bases, the J end lost 3 bases, and 3 bases lay between the germline ends. Germline V gene lookup returns CDR1 LNHNV and CDR2 YYDKDF (reference sequence). The CDR3 loop spans 11 amino acids. The chain's CDR3 is CATSSSYEQYF. In nucleotides, the CDR3 is TGTGCCACCAGCAGCAGCTACGAGCAGTACTTC. Combining the CDR3 with reference TRBV15 and TRBJ2-7 gives the whole variable domain DAMVIQNPRYQVTQFGKPVTLSCSQTLNHNVMYWYQQKSSQAPKLLFHYYDKDFNNEADTPDNFQSRRPNTSFCFLDIRSPGLGDTAMYLCATSSSYEQYFGPGTRLTVT.

CDR3 amino acids: CASSTRQGYEQYF. Here the CDR3 DNA reads TGCGCCAGCAGCACTCGACAGGGGTACGAGCAGTACTTC. The V gene is TRBV5-1, the J gene TRBJ2-7, with 8 bases identical to TRBD1. The length of the CDR3 is 13 residues. Germline V gene data show CDR1 as SGHRS and CDR2 as YFSETQ. The trim removed 4 bases at V and 4 bases at J, leaving 4 bases unmatched.

In this sample, this clone turned up once. This chain uses TRBV11-2 with TRBJ2-2; 11 nucleotides agree with TRBD2. J lost 3 bases, V lost 5 bases, and 11 bases had no gene match. The CDR3 contains 18 residues. Germline values: CDR1 SGHAT, CDR2 FQNNGV. The CDR3 sequence: CASSHGPSSGGYTGELFF. In DNA, the CDR3 is TGTGCCAGCAGCCACGGCCCGTCTAGCGGGGGGTACACCGGGGAGCTGTTTTTT.

J is TRBJ1-3 and V is TRBV6-5; D unresolved. Trimming shortened V by 3 bases and J by 3 bases, and 9 bases separated the two germline ends. CDR1 is MNHEY, CDR2 SVGAGI, per germline. This CDR3 region has 14 residues. Here the CDR3 DNA reads TGTGCCAGCAGTTATCATGGAGTTGGAAACACCATATATTTT. Protein: CASSYHGVGNTIYF.